This T cell receptor beta chain appears in the sequencing data of a study of T cell responses to AZD1222 COVID-19 vaccine. On this clone: Antigen specificity is unknown.

V was clipped by 4 bases and J by 0 bases, with 9 bases between them. Germline V CDR1 and CDR2: KGHSH, LQKENI. The CDR3 extends over 14 amino acids. Study-level points and caveats: Baseline seropositives among AZD1222 recipients totaled only five or six.

Method: immunoSEQ multiplex PCR; TCRdb's copy keeps in-frame clones and lacks some. The sample lists 120,000 to 150,000 clones, roughly 90% occurring once. The sequence was obtained from an adult in good health. Sequencing was performed on peripheral blood, taken on day 0 of AZD1222 vaccination. The chain recombines TRBV18 with TRBJ1-1, with TRBD1 as a possible D gene (6 bases). The CDR3 reads CASSQTGMNTEAFF. For the CDR3, the DNA is TGTGCCAGCTCACAAACAGGGATGAACACTGAAGCTTTCTTT.